The 10 T cell receptor beta chains below come from one sample, sequenced in a study of blood T cell repertoires in COVID-19. The method was immunoSEQ multiplex PCR; TCRdb's version includes in-frame clones alone and lacks a portion of them. The sample has roughly 99,000 clones, around 89% seen once. Sequencing input: peripheral blood. These receptors were obtained from a man aged 40-55 years with active or convalescent COVID-19.

Here the CDR3 DNA reads TGTGCCAGCACCACAAGGAGACAGGGAGCGCAACCCGGGGAGCTGTTTTTT. It specifies CASTTRRQGAQPGELFF. This chain connects TRBV7-8 to TRBJ2-2, with 7 positions matching TRBD1. The length of the CDR3 is 17 residues. Germline loops: CDR1 SGHVS, CDR2 FQNEAQ. V lost 7 bases to trimming and J lost 6 bases; unmatched junction nucleotides: 17.

This clone was observed a few times. This chain uses TRBV2 with TRBJ2-1; TRBD2 might be the D (6 bases). Germline assignment: CDR1 SNHLY and CDR2 FYNNEI. With 7 bases removed from V and 8 bases from J, the gap between germline ends came to 12 bases. This CDR3 is built from 12 residues. The CDR3 spells CASTREFYEQFF. The CDR3 DNA follows: TGTGCCAGCACCCGGGAGTTTTATGAGCAGTTCTTC.

The rearrangement joins TRBV7-9 to TRBJ1-3; D possibly corresponds to TRBD1 (5 bases). Germline CDR1 is SEHNR and CDR2 is FQNEAQ (reference sequence). CDR3 length equals 17 residues. V was trimmed by 1 base and J by 0 bases, leaving 13 bases between them. Here the CDR3 reads CASSLVGTYRSGNTIYF. The CDR3 DNA reads as TGTGCCAGCAGCTTAGTTGGGACTTACCGCTCTGGAAACACCATATATTTT.

V usage is TRBV13 and J usage is TRBJ2-7; 8 bases are shared with TRBD1. Looked up from germline, CDR1 is PRHDT and CDR2 is FYEKMQ (reference sequence). J gave up 7 bases and V 5 bases, and 7 bases lay outside the gene matches. The CDR3 covers 13 residues. CDR3 in DNA: TGTGCCAGCAGCGAGGGACAGGAGGCAGAGCAGTACTTC. Its translation: CASSEGQEAEQYF. Full variable domain (rest looked up from reference TRBV13 and TRBJ2-7): AAGVIQSPRHLIKEKRETATLKCYPIPRHDTVYWYQQGPGQDPQFLISFYEKMQSDKGSIPDRFSAQQFSDYHSELNMSSLELGDSALYFCASSEGQEAEQYFGPGTRLTVT.

The V and J genes are TRBV19 and TRBJ2-2; TRBD2 might be the D (6 bases). The CDR3 spans 14 residues. V gave up 9 bases and J gave up 5 bases, with 16 bases separating them. Per the germline V gene, CDR1 is LNHDA and CDR2 is SQIVND (reference sequence). CDR3 sequence: CASLNRGGTGELFF. The CDR3 bases are TGTGCCAGCCTAAACCGGGGAGGAACCGGGGAGCTGTTTTTT.

The chain carries TRBV18 and TRBJ2-2; 8 nucleotides match TRBD1. V trimming: 8 bases; J trimming: 0 bases; junction bases outside the gene matches: 8. Germline loops: CDR1 KGHSH, CDR2 LQKENI. This CDR3 region has 16 residues. CDR3 DNA sequence: TGTGCCAGCCCCTACCAGGACAGGGCGAACACCGGGGAGCTGTTTTTT. Its translation is CASPYQDRANTGELFF.

This clone was seen a single time. The chain is built from TRBV7-9 and TRBJ1-1, with TRBD1 identical over 10 bases. The CDR3 totals 14 residues. After removal of 1 base from V and 4 bases from J, the junction contained 0 bases not matched to a gene. In germline, CDR1 is SEHNR, CDR2 FQNEAQ (reference sequence). Here the CDR3 reads CASSLGDRGTEAFF. CDR3 DNA sequence: TGTGCCAGCAGCTTAGGGGACAGGGGCACTGAAGCTTTCTTT.

This chain links TRBV4-1 with TRBJ2-7; 7 positions agree with TRBD1. Germline CDR1 MGHRA, CDR2 YSYEKL. The length of the CDR3 is 13 residues. V shed 8 bases and J 3 bases; nucleotides not matched to a gene: 7. The chain's CDR3 is CASSRNRGYEQYF. CDR3 nucleotide sequence: TGCGCCAGCTCTCGGAACAGGGGCTACGAGCAGTACTTC.

The chain couples TRBV7-9 to TRBJ1-5, with 8 positions matching TRBD1. V lost 4 bases and J lost 4; bases outside the gene matches: 12. CDR1 and CDR2 (germline): SEHNR, FQNEAQ (reference sequence). CDR3 length: 17 amino acids. The CDR3 loop reads CASSSSGTGKQNQPQHF. The DNA of the CDR3 is TGTGCCAGCAGCTCATCCGGGACAGGAAAACAAAATCAGCCCCAGCATTTT.

The chain couples TRBV21-1 to TRBJ2-7; the DNA was not compared with TRBD2, the D call given in the table. TRBV21-1 is assigned pseudogene status. The length of the CDR3 is 19 residues. CDR3 region: CASSPSRVQPGGNRYEQYF. The CDR3 bases are TGTGCCAGCAGCCCTTCACGAGTCCAGCCGGGCGGGAATAGATACGAGCAGTACTTC.